This entry describes one T cell receptor (beta chain). The target antigen is unknown. A read error is possible here, since a much larger clone lies one base away. This entry comes from a study of T cell responses to AZD1222 COVID-19 vaccine. Study results and limitations: The donor cohort was predominantly white British with a female majority, and clonal diversity may have been underestimated. Increased Spike-specific TCR breadth and depth were observed after two AZD1222 doses. Just a handful of AZD1222 recipients tested seropositive at baseline. Unmutated variant regions reportedly attract nearly half of all spike-specific TCRs.

This CDR3 has 14 residues. V lost 0 bases and J lost 7; bases outside the gene matches: 2. Germline V gene lookup returns CDR1 SGHRS and CDR2 YFSETQ. TCRdb keeps only in-frame clones here, not all; method: immunoSEQ multiplex PCR. The sample shows some 120,000 clones, approximately 88% of them seen only once. This chain connects TRBV5-1 to TRBJ1-5; 9 nucleotides agree with TRBD1. This specimen consisted of peripheral blood, obtained on day 0 of AZD1222 vaccination. This sequence was found in an adult in good health. The CDR3 nucleotides are TGCGCCAGCAGCTTGGGACAGGGGGAACAGCCCCAGCATTTT. This codes for CASSLGQGEQPQHF.